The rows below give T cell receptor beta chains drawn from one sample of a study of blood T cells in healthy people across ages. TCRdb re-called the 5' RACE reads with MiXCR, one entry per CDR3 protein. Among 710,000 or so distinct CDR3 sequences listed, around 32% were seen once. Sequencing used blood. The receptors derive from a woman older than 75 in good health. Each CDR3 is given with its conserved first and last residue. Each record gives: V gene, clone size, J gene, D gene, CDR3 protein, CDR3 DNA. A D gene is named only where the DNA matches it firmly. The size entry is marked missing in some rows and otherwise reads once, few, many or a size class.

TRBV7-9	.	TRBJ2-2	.	CATARDTNTGELFF	TGTGCCACCGCCCGGGATACGAACACCGGGGAGCTGTTTTTT
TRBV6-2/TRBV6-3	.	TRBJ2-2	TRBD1	CASTNRGIGSDTGELFF	TGTGCCAGCACCAACAGGGGGATAGGAAGTGACACCGGGGAGCTGTTTTTT
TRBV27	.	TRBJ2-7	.	CASSASTEHYEQYF	TGTGCCAGCAGTGCATCGACAGAGCACTACGAGCAGTACTTC
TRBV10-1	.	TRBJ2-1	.	CASSEGHHNEQFF	TGCGCCAGCAGTGAGGGGCATCACAATGAGCAGTTCTTC
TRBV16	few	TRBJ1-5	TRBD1	CASSLDRVSQPQHF	TGTGCCAGCAGCCTCGACAGGGTCAGTCAGCCCCAGCATTTT
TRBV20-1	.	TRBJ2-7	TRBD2	CSARDQSGNIGEQYF	TGCAGTGCTAGAGATCAGAGCGGGAACATCGGGGAGCAGTACTTC
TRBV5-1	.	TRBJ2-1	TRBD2	CASSFSRERYNEQFF	TGCGCCAGCAGCTTCTCGCGGGAGCGCTACAATGAGCAGTTCTTC
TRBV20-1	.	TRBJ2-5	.	CSARGSHGETQYF	TGCAGTGCTAGGGGGTCTCACGGTGAGACCCAGTACTTC
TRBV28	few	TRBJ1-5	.	CASRESRVGQPQHF	TGTGCCAGCAGGGAGAGCAGGGTGGGTCAGCCCCAGCATTTT
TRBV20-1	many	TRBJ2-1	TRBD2	CSATSGGANEQFF	TGCAGTGCTACTAGCGGGGGGGCCAATGAGCAGTTCTTC
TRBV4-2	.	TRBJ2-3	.	CASSQDGRDTDTQYF	TGTGCCAGCAGCCAAGATGGACGGGACACAGATACGCAGTATTTT
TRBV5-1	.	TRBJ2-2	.	CASSLAPANTGELFF	TGCGCCAGCAGCTTGGCTCCAGCTAACACCGGGGAGCTGTTTTTT
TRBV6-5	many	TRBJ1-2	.	CATRRQAGGGYTF	TGTGCCACGCGCCGACAGGCGGGGGGTGGCTACACCTTC
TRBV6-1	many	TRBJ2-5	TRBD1	CASSEHRGQLLPGTQYF	TGTGCCAGCAGTGAACACAGGGGGCAACTTCTCCCTGGGACCCAGTACTTC
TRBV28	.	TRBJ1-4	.	CASSVGRTISEKLFF	TGTGCCAGCAGTGTTGGACGGACAATTAGTGAAAAACTGTTTTTT
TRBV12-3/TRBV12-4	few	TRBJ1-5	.	CASRGGGHSNQPQHF	TGTGCCAGCAGGGGGGGGGGTCATAGCAATCAGCCCCAGCATTTT
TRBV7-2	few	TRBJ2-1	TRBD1	CASSSGTDYNEQFF	TGTGCCAGCAGCTCCGGGACAGATTACAATGAGCAGTTCTTC
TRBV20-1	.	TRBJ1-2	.	CSAPVGGANYGYTF	TGCAGTGCTCCAGTCGGGGGAGCTAACTATGGCTACACCTTC
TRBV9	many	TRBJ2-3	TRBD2	CASSPRASGGASTDTQYF	TGTGCCAGCAGCCCTCGGGCTAGCGGGGGGGCGAGTACAGATACGCAGTATTTT
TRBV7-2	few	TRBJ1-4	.	CASSLFWSAPREKLFF	TGTGCCAGCAGCTTATTTTGGTCAGCCCCTCGGGAAAAACTGTTTTTT
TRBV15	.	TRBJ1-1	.	CATSHRRNAEAFF	TGTGCCACCAGCCACCGACGCAACGCTGAAGCTTTCTTT
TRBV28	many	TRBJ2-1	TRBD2	CASSLPGLAGEQFF	TGTGCCAGCAGTTTACCGGGACTAGCGGGTGAGCAGTTCTTC
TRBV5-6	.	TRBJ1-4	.	CASSWGGRNNEKLFF	TGTGCCAGCAGCTGGGGCGGGAGGAATAATGAAAAACTGTTTTTT
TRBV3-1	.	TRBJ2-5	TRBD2	CASSLTSGRVETQYF	TGTGCCAGCAGTTTGACTAGCGGGAGGGTTGAGACCCAGTACTTC
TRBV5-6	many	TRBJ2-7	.	CASSLVGGIGEQYF	TGTGCCAGCAGCTTGGTAGGGGGAATCGGCGAGCAGTACTTC
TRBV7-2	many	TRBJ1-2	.	CASSLDGPYYGYTF	TGTGCCAGCAGCTTAGATGGTCCATACTATGGCTACACCTTC
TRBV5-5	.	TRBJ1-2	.	CASSQILDSSLGYTF	TGCGCCAGCAGCCAAATCCTCGACAGCTCCCTCGGCTACACCTTC
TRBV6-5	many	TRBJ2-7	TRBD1	CASSYSNRGPYEQYF	TGTGCCAGCAGTTACTCGAATAGGGGGCCCTACGAGCAGTACTTC
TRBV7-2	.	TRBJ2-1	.	CASSLAPGAGETQFF	TGTGCCAGTAGCTTAGCGCCAGGGGCGGGCGAGACCCAGTTCTTC
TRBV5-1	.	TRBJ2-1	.	CASSLDGGEQFF	TGCGCCAGCAGCCTGGACGGGGGTGAGCAGTTCTTC
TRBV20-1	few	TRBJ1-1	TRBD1	CSARGDRLNTEAFF	TGCAGTGCTAGAGGGGACAGGCTGAACACTGAAGCTTTCTTT
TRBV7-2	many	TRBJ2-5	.	CASSKEGGGRETQYF	TGTGCCAGCAGCAAAGAGGGGGGGGGCCGAGAGACCCAGTACTTC
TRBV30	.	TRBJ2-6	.	CAWSVPGRFSGANVLTF	TGTGCCTGGAGTGTACCGGGACGGTTCTCTGGGGCCAACGTCCTGACTTTC
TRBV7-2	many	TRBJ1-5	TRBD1	CASSFDRGPIQPQHF	TGTGCCAGCAGCTTCGACAGGGGGCCGATTCAGCCCCAGCATTTT
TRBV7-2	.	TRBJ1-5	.	CASSMTTGSVNQPRHF	TGTGCCAGCAGCATGACGACAGGTTCCGTCAATCAGCCCCGGCATTTT
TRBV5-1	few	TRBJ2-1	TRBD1	CATRQGLEYNEQFF	TGCGCCACGAGACAGGGGCTTGAGTACAATGAGCAGTTCTTC
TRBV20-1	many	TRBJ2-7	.	CSAINPGLSHEQYF	TGCAGTGCAATCAACCCAGGCCTTTCTCACGAGCAGTACTTC
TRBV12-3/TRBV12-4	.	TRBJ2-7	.	CASSFPPNLGTYEQYF	TGTGCCAGCAGTTTTCCCCCAAACCTCGGGACCTACGAGCAGTACTTC
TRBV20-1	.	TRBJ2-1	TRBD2	CSASRTRAGHEQFF	TGCAGTGCTTCCCGGACTAGGGCGGGCCATGAGCAGTTCTTC
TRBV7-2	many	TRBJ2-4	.	CASSFGGPSHLAKNIQYF	TGTGCCAGCAGCTTTGGGGGACCGTCTCACCTGGCCAAAAACATTCAGTACTTC
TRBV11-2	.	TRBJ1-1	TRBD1	CASSRIQGATEAFF	TGTGCCAGCAGCCGTATACAGGGGGCAACTGAAGCTTTCTTT
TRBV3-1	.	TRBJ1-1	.	CASSQEGHEAFF	TGTGCCAGCAGCCAAGAGGGGCATGAAGCTTTCTTT
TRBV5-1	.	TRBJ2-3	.	CASSARPSGADTQYF	TGCGCCAGCAGCGCCCGACCATCGGGGGCAGATACGCAGTATTTT
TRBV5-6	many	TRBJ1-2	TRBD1	CASSFTTGVWGYTF	TGTGCCAGCAGCTTTACGACAGGGGTGTGGGGCTACACCTTC
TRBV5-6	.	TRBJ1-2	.	CASSTPAEGYGYTF	TGTGCCAGCAGCACGCCGGCGGAAGGCTATGGCTACACCTTC
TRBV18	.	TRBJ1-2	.	CASSVDSLFYGYTF	TGTGCCAGCTCAGTGGACAGCCTTTTCTATGGCTACACCTTC
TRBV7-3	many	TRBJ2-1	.	CASSLSPSAVFNEQFF	TGTGCCAGCAGCTTATCGCCTAGCGCTGTGTTCAATGAGCAGTTCTTC
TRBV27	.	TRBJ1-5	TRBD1	CASSRTGEYQPQHF	TGTGCCAGCAGTCGGACAGGGGAATATCAGCCCCAGCATTTT
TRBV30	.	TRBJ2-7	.	CARRSRDTQYF	TGTGCCCGAAGGAGTCGAGACACCCAGTACTTC
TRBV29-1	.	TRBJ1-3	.	CSVLKQATPNTIYF	TGCAGCGTGTTGAAGCAGGCGACCCCCAACACCATATATTTT
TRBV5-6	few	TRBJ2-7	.	CASSSLSGGDEQYF	TGTGCCAGCAGCTCATTATCCGGCGGGGACGAGCAGTACTTC
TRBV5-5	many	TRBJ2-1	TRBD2	CASSPPTSGGANEQFF	TGTGCCAGCAGCCCACCCACTAGCGGGGGGGCAAATGAGCAGTTCTTC
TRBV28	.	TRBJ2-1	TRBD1	CASSKPGTGDLEQFF	TGTGCCAGCAGTAAGCCCGGGACAGGGGATCTGGAGCAGTTCTTC
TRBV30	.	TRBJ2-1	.	CAWSGGGGRKFF	TGTGCCTGGAGCGGAGGAGGTGGTCGCAAGTTCTTC
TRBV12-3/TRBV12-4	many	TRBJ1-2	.	CASSSDTNYGYTF	TGTGCCAGCAGTTCGGACACAAACTATGGCTACACCTTC
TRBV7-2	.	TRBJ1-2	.	CASSFIGGNYGYTF	TGTGCCAGCAGCTTCATCGGGGGCAACTATGGCTACACCTTC
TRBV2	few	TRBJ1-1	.	CASTGVEAFF	TGTGCCAGCACGGGGGTTGAAGCTTTCTTT